The TCR beta chain described here comes from a study of blood T cell repertoires in COVID-19. Overall study: Acute-phase and convalescent COVID-19 samples originated in the United States, Italy and Spain. PBMCs, B-cell-depleted T cells, or T cells provided the cDNA or gDNA that made up the material.

In the original processing: It was from reference gene primer amplification that nucleated cell counts were estimated. Clones were read by immunoSEQ multiplex PCR, and TCRdb kept only the in-frame ones, dropping some. The V and J calls and clone size were taken over from that table, and D and trimming were inferred from the DNA. This table holds approximately 270,000 clones, approximately 90% found once. Deletions cut 1 base from V and 5 bases from J, with 17 bases between. The CDR3 length is 16 residues. CDR1 and CDR2 (germline): LNHDA, SQIVND (reference sequence). The sample comprised peripheral blood. The source is a man aged 30 to 45 with acute or convalescent COVID-19. The gene calls are TRBV19 and TRBJ1-1; tentatively, D is TRBD1 (6 bases). The CDR3 spells CASSIAGGLSTTEAFF. CDR3 DNA sequence: TGTGCCAGTAGTATAGCGGGGGGCCTTTCAACGACTGAAGCTTTCTTT.